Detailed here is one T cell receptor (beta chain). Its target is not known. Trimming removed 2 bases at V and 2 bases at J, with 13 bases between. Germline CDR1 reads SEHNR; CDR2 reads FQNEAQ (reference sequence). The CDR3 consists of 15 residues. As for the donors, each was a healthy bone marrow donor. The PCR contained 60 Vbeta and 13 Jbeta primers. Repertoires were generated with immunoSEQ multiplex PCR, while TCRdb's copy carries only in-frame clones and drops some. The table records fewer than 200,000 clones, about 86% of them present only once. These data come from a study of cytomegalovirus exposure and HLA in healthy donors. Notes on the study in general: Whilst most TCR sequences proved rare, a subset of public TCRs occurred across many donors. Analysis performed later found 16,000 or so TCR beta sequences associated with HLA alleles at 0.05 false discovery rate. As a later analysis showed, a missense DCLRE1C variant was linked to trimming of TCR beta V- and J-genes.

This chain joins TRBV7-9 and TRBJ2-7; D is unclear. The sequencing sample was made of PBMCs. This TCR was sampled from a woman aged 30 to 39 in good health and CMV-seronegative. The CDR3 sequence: CASSLIPDWPYEQYF. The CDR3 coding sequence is TGTGCCAGCAGCTTAATCCCAGATTGGCCCTACGAGCAGTACTTC.